The 5 T cell receptor beta chains below were found in one sample sequenced in a study of vaccination and CD4 T cells after COVID-19. Treatment reported: roughly 10-day PBMC culture with coronavirus spike peptide pools or control peptides (ViraFEST assay). These TCRs' antigens remain unknown. The Oncomine TCR Beta short-read assay sequenced DNA from cultured CD4+ T cells. A single record per CDR3 protein comes from TCRdb applying MiXCR to the PCR reads. The sample shows around 21,000 distinct CDR3 sequences, roughly 50% of them seen only once. Specimen: CD4+ T cells from blood, cultured in vitro. The receptors were gathered from a human donor who had recovered from COVID-19.

This clonotype was observed a handful of times. The rearrangement links TRBV20-1 to TRBJ2-3; D unresolved. This CDR3 has 12 amino acids. Germline V CDR1 and CDR2: DFQATT, SNEGSKA (reference sequence). V lost 1 base and J 5 bases, leaving 7 bases between the germline ends. CDR3 region: CSARGKGDTQYF. CDR3 coding DNA: TGCAGTGCTAGAGGTAAAGGAGATACGCAGTATTTT.

This clonotype was seen more than once but under ten times. The J gene is TRBJ2-7, the V gene TRBV7-2; D tentatively fits TRBD1 or TRBD2 (5 bases each). V was shortened by 1 base and J by 3 bases, with 13 bases between the two germline ends. Per the germline V gene, CDR1 is SGHTA and CDR2 is FQGNSA. The CDR3 has 15 amino acids. CDR3 sequence reads: CASSLGGTVSYEQYF. CDR3 nucleotides: TGTGCCAGCAGCTTAGGAGGGACGGTCAGCTACGAGCAGTACTTC. Looking up the rest from reference TRBV7-2 and TRBJ2-7 gives the full variable domain: GAGVSQSPSNKVTEKGKDVELRCDPISGHTALYWYRQSLGQGLEFLIYFQGNSAPDKSGLPSDRFSAERTGGSVSTLTIQRTQQEDSAVYLCASSLGGTVSYEQYFGPGTRLTVT.

The rearrangement joins TRBV7-8 to TRBJ1-3; D unclear. The ends were cut back, 1 base at V and 2 bases at J, with 12 bases in the middle. Germline V gives CDR1 SGHVS, CDR2 FQNEAQ. The CDR3 consists of 16 residues. In DNA, the CDR3 is TGTGCCAGCAGCTTAGGAAGGGCCCCGGCTGGAAACACCATATATTTT. Protein product: CASSLGRAPAGNTIYF.

V and J are TRBV19 and TRBJ1-2; unclear D gene. CDR1 and CDR2 from the germline V gene are LNHDA and SQIVND (reference sequence). The CDR3 loop spans 16 amino acids. V shed 3 bases and J shed 2 bases, with 16 bases lying between them. The CDR3: CASSILEGSGNYGYTF. DNA of the CDR3: TGTGCCAGTAGTATTCTCGAGGGCAGCGGGAACTATGGCTACACCTTC. The full variable domain, with the rest looked up from reference TRBV19 and TRBJ1-2, is DGGITQSPKYLFRKEGQNVTLSCEQNLNHDAMYWYRQDPGQGLRLIYYSQIVNDFQKGDIAEGYSVSREKKESFPLTVTSAQKNPTAFYLCASSILEGSGNYGYTFGSGTRLTVV.

This clonotype was seen once. V gene TRBV2 combines with J gene TRBJ2-5; TRBD1 aligns across 10 bases. After removal of 4 bases from V and 4 bases from J, the junction contained 3 bases not matched to a gene. Germline V gives CDR1 SNHLY, CDR2 FYNNEI. CDR3 length equals 14 residues. For the CDR3, the DNA is TGTGCCAGCAGTGCTCGGACAGGGGGAGAGACCCAGTACTTC. Translation: CASSARTGGETQYF.